A single sample gave rise to the 22 T cell receptor beta chains below, sequenced in a study of blood T cell repertoires in COVID-19. Sequenced by immunoSEQ multiplex PCR; TCRdb stores in-frame clones only, minus some. This sample has hundreds of thousands of clones, with 84% found just once. The sequenced material came from peripheral blood. The source of these receptors is a human donor in a cohort sampled during active COVID-19.

This clone was seen a few times. V gene TRBV7-3 combines with J gene TRBJ1-1, with TRBD1 as a possible D gene (5 bases). This CDR3 comprises 16 residues. The ends were cut back, 2 bases at V and 0 bases at J, with 13 bases in the middle. CDR1 is SGHTA, CDR2 FQGTGA, per germline. The chain's CDR3 is CASSLQGTGLNTEAFF. CDR3 nucleotide sequence: TGTGCCAGCAGCTTACAGGGAACGGGCCTGAACACTGAAGCTTTCTTT.

The chain is built from TRBV6-5 and TRBJ1-4; 7 nucleotides match TRBD1. V trimming: 7 bases; J trimming: 0 bases; junction bases outside the gene matches: 5. The CDR3 has 15 amino acids. CDR1 is MNHEY, CDR2 SVGAGI, per germline. CDR3 amino acids: CASKGALTTNEKLFF. The CDR3 DNA reads TGTGCCAGCAAGGGGGCGTTAACAACTAATGAAAAACTGTTTTTT.

The genes are TRBV3-1 (or the pseudogene TRBV3-2) and TRBJ2-6, with 10 bases aligning to TRBD2. CDR1 is LGHDT, CDR2 YNNKEL, per germline (reference sequence). Trimming at V came to 4 bases and at J to 2 bases, leaving 11 bases not matched to a gene. The CDR3 consists of 19 residues. This CDR3 reads CASSPLPPSGSPGANVLTF. Written as DNA, the CDR3 is TGTGCCAGCAGCCCCCTACCCCCTAGCGGGAGTCCTGGGGCCAACGTCCTGACTTTC.

The V and J genes are TRBV2 and TRBJ2-3; 9 nucleotides line up with TRBD1. Germline trimming cut 6 bases from V and 1 base from J; bases unmatched to any gene: 5. The CDR3 loop spans 15 amino acids. The germline V gene has CDR1 SNHLY and CDR2 FYNNEI. The CDR3 DNA is TGTGCCAGCAGCCACCGGGACAGGGGCACAGATACGCAGTATTTT. Protein product: CASSHRDRGTDTQYF.

The chain carries TRBV18 and TRBJ1-4; D perhaps matches TRBD1 (5 bases). CDR1 and CDR2 from the germline V gene are KGHSH and LQKENI. CDR3 length: 15 residues. V lost 3 bases, J lost 8 bases, and 16 bases lay in between. The CDR3: CASSPDRIRGEKLFF. The DNA for the CDR3 is TGTGCCAGCTCACCGGACCGGATCCGGGGGGAAAAACTGTTTTTT.

This clone was seen just once. This chain uses TRBV5-1 with TRBJ2-7, with 7 bases aligning to TRBD1. Germline trimming cut 0 bases from V and 4 bases from J; bases unmatched to any gene: 4. Germline values: CDR1 SGHRS, CDR2 YFSETQ. The CDR3 totals 14 residues. The CDR3 loop reads CASSLEGAQYEQYF. CDR3 nucleotide sequence: TGCGCCAGCAGCTTGGAGGGGGCTCAATACGAGCAGTACTTC.

The chain combines TRBV5-6 with TRBJ2-3, with D perhaps matching TRBD2 (6 bases). Looked up from germline, CDR1 is SGHDT and CDR2 is YYEEEE. V shed 4 bases and J shed 2 bases, with 23 bases lying between them. The CDR3 is made up of 18 amino acids. The CDR3 protein is CASSGLALFSGATDTQYF. In DNA form, the CDR3 reads TGTGCCAGCAGCGGGCTAGCGCTGTTTAGCGGAGCCACAGATACGCAGTATTTT.

This chain uses TRBV7-3 with TRBJ2-3; tentatively, D is TRBD2 (5 bases). Germline CDR1 and CDR2: SGHTA and FQGTGA. The CDR3 is 15 amino acids. V gave up 2 bases and J gave up 1 base, with 10 bases separating them. In nucleotides, the CDR3 is TGTGCCAGCAGCTTACAAAGCGGTCGCACAGATACGCAGTATTTT. Protein sequence: CASSLQSGRTDTQYF.

The CDR3 coding sequence is TGTGCCAGCAGTACCCGGACAGGGCGCTCCTATAATTCACCCCTCCACTTT. This encodes CASSTRTGRSYNSPLHF. This chain uses TRBV28 with TRBJ1-6, with TRBD1 matching 8 bases. Germline V gives CDR1 MDHEN, CDR2 SYDVKM. V trimming: 5 bases; J trimming: 0 bases; junction bases outside the gene matches: 6. The CDR3 is 17 amino acids.

This clone appeared a few times. The genes are TRBV29-1 and TRBJ2-1; the match to TRBD1 covers 9 bases. The V gene's germline CDR1 is SQVTM and CDR2 ANQGSEA. V trimming: 4 bases; J trimming: 7 bases; junction bases outside the gene matches: 14. The CDR3 contains 16 residues. The CDR3 sequence: CSVVWGGTGKGNEQFF. As DNA, the CDR3 is TGCAGCGTTGTTTGGGGTGGGACAGGGAAGGGGAATGAGCAGTTCTTC.

CDR3 sequence: CATGGGSYEQYF. CDR3 nucleotide sequence: TGTGCCACCGGGGGGGGTTCCTACGAGCAGTACTTC. The chain couples TRBV18 to TRBJ2-7, with 8 bases lining up with TRBD2. The germline V gene encodes CDR1 KGHSH and CDR2 LQKENI. V shed 10 bases, J shed 1 base, and the junction held 3 bases outside the gene matches. This CDR3 is 12 amino acids long.

V gene TRBV9 combines with J gene TRBJ1-3; possible D gene TRBD1, 5 bases. The CDR3 sequence is 16 residues long. Germline V gives CDR1 SGDLS, CDR2 YYNGEE. V lost 2 bases to trimming and J lost 1 base, with 13 bases between them. CDR3 loop: CASSVYDRPSGNTIYF. The CDR3 DNA sequence: TGTGCCAGCAGCGTTTACGACAGACCATCTGGAAACACCATATATTTT.

This rearrangement joins TRBV14 to TRBJ1-4, with D maybe TRBD1 (5 bases). From germline, CDR1 is SGHDN and CDR2 FVKESK. V dropped 0 bases and J dropped 8 bases, with 13 bases sitting between them. The CDR3 totals 15 residues. CDR3 sequence reads: CASSQDTLGREKLFF. CDR3 sequence (DNA): TGTGCCAGCAGCCAAGATACATTGGGGCGAGAAAAACTGTTTTTT.

The chain couples TRBV6-2 or TRBV6-3 to TRBJ2-1; 13 bases map to TRBD2. Germline CDR1 is MNHEY and CDR2 is SVGEGT. The CDR3 sequence is 16 residues long. V was pared by 5 bases and J by 10 bases, with 11 bases of the junction left unmatched. The CDR3 DNA reads TGTGCCAGCAGTAGCACTAGCGGGGGGGCAGTAAGAGAGCAGTTCTTC. Translation: CASSSTSGGAVREQFF.

The CDR3 region has the DNA TGCGCCAGCAGCCGCCAGCCCCGGGGAGGACTAGCTATGTATGAGCAGTTCTTC. Translation gives CASSRQPRGGLAMYEQFF. This chain joins TRBV4-1 and TRBJ2-1; 8 positions agree with TRBD2. This CDR3 comprises 18 residues. Per germline, CDR1 MGHRA and CDR2 YSYEKL. Trimming at V came to 4 bases and at J to 8 bases, leaving 19 bases not matched to a gene.

The chain combines TRBV7-8 with TRBJ1-4; possible D gene TRBD1, 6 bases. The CDR3 totals 17 residues. In germline, CDR1 is SGHVS, CDR2 FQNEAQ. The ends were cut back, 5 bases at V and 7 bases at J, with 23 bases in the middle. The CDR3 is CASSKQQGRGTGEKLFF. CDR3 bases: TGTGCCAGCAGCAAACAACAGGGAAGGGGAACGGGTGAAAAACTGTTTTTT.

The CDR3 spells CSASLVAGGRNNMNTEAFF. The CDR3 nucleotides read TGCAGTGCTAGTTTGGTCGCAGGGGGTAGGAACAACATGAACACTGAAGCTTTCTTT. This chain uses TRBV20-1 with TRBJ1-1; TRBD1 aligns across 7 bases. Germline V gene data show CDR1 as DFQATT and CDR2 as SNEGSKA (reference sequence). V dropped 3 bases and J dropped 0; count of bases not matched to a gene: 19. The CDR3 spans 19 residues.

The chain is built from TRBV6-5 and TRBJ2-5; maybe TRBD1 (5 bases). The CDR3 consists of 13 residues. Germline V gives CDR1 MNHEY, CDR2 SVGAGI. V lost 6 bases and J 5 bases, leaving 13 bases between the germline ends. For the CDR3, the DNA is TGTGCCAGCAGGGGCAGGGTCGGGGAGACCCAGTACTTC. Its translation is CASRGRVGETQYF.

The genes are TRBV27 and TRBJ2-7, with 11 bases aligning to TRBD2. Germline V lookup: CDR1 MNHEY, CDR2 SMNVEV (reference sequence). This CDR3 has 15 amino acids. The V gene end was trimmed by 8 bases and the J gene end by 3 bases; junction bases not matched to a gene: 9. The CDR3 DNA sequence: TGTGCCAGCCAGAGGGATAGCGGGGGGGTCTACGAGCAGTACTTC. It yields the protein CASQRDSGGVYEQYF.

CDR3 residues: CASSVHRGHSYEQYF. DNA for the CDR3: TGTGCCAGCAGCGTACACAGGGGGCATTCCTACGAGCAGTACTTC. V and J are TRBV7-2 and TRBJ2-7; the match to TRBD1 covers 9 bases. J was trimmed by 1 base and V by 5 bases; bases with no gene match: 6. Germline CDR1 and CDR2: SGHTA and FQGNSA. The CDR3 has 15 residues.

The gene calls are TRBV5-4 and TRBJ2-5; 7 bases map to TRBD2. V lost 2 bases and J lost 5; bases outside the gene matches: 9. This CDR3 region has 15 residues. Germline CDR1 SGHNT, CDR2 YYREEE (reference sequence). CDR3 DNA: TGTGCCAGCAGCTTTCGGGCCGGGGGGAGGGAGACCCAGTACTTC. Protein sequence: CASSFRAGGRETQYF.

The chain recombines TRBV7-9 with TRBJ1-1, with D perhaps matching TRBD1 (5 bases). The CDR3 runs 16 residues. Germline assignment: CDR1 SEHNR and CDR2 FQNEAQ (reference sequence). The V and J ends lost 0 bases and 4 bases respectively, with 15 bases between them. The DNA for the CDR3 is TGTGCCAGCAGCTTAGCGCGTCAGGGAAGGGGCACTGAAGCTTTCTTT. This codes for CASSLARQGRGTEAFF.